This entry concerns a single T cell receptor beta chain. This sample is part of a study of PD-L1 blockade in urothelial cancer. Study context: Patients took up atezolizumab at some point between 2014 and 2015 at 1,200 mg intravenously every 3 weeks. Timepoints chosen for blood analysis were 3 weeks (second dose) and 6 weeks after treatment start. When blood samples were assessed, the median T cell count was approximately 140,000.

The CDR3 is made up of 15 amino acids. Between the trimmed V and J ends, which lost 4 bases and 7 bases, there was a span of 18 bases. CDR1 SGHTS and CDR2 YDEGEE come from the germline V gene. Produced via immunoSEQ multiplex PCR; TCRdb's table is partial and in-frame only. The sample shows 70,000 to 85,000 clones, approximately 87% of them seen only once. Time point: pretreatment peripheral blood. Peripheral blood mononuclear cells were collected from every patient before and during treatment, yielding between 1 and 8 samples per patient. The receptor comes from a man aged 65-85 years with urothelial cancer. V gene TRBV5-8 combines with J gene TRBJ2-1; a possible D gene is TRBD2 (7 bases). Sequenced material: PBMCs, taken around atezolizumab (anti-PD-L1) treatment. CDR3 DNA sequence: TGTGCCAGCAGCCGTCTAGCGGCGAGGGGGAATGAGCAGTTCTTC. It yields the protein CASSRLAARGNEQFF.